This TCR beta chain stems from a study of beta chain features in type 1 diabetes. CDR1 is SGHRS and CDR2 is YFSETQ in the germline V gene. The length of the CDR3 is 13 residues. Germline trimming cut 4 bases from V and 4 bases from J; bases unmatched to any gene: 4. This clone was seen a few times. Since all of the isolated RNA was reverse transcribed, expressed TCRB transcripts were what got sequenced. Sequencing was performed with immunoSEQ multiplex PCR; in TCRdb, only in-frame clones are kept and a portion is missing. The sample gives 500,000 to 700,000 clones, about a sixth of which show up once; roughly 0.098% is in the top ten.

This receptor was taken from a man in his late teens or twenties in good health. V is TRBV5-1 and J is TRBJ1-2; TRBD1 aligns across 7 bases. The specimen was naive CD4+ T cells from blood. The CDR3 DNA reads TGCGCCAGCAGCCCGGGACAGACCTATGGCTACACCTTC. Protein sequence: CASSPGQTYGYTF.